The 4 T cell receptor beta chains given below trace back to one sample, sequenced in a study of blood T cell repertoires in COVID-19. Produced via immunoSEQ multiplex PCR; TCRdb's table is partial and in-frame only. This sample has roughly 40,000 clones, with roughly 90% found just once. Sequences were obtained from peripheral blood. Source of these receptors: a man in his 70s with acute or convalescent COVID-19.

This clone was seen just once. The chain links TRBV4-2 to TRBJ2-1; 15 bases agree with TRBD2. J gave up 4 bases and V 6 bases, and 13 bases lay outside the gene matches. This CDR3 spans 19 amino acids. Germline V gene sequence: CDR1 LGHNA, CDR2 YNFKEQ. In DNA, the CDR3 is TGTGCCAGCAGTCCCGTTGGACTAGCGGGGGGGTTACGTTACAATGAGCAGTTCTTC. It is translated as CASSPVGLAGGLRYNEQFF.

This sequence joins TRBV3-1 (or the pseudogene TRBV3-2) and TRBJ2-2; 9 bases match TRBD1. CDR3 size: 20 residues. The junction had 14 bases not matched to a gene; V was cut back by 1 base and J by 2 bases. Germline values: CDR1 LGHDT, CDR2 YNNKEL (reference sequence). CDR3 nucleotides: TGTGCCAGCAGCCAAGTCCTACCGGGACAGGGCGGGGGAAACACCGGGGAGCTGTTTTTT. It translates to CASSQVLPGQGGGNTGELFF.

This clone came up once. The rearrangement uses TRBV7-6 and TRBJ2-3; 7 bases are shared with TRBD2. The CDR3 extends over 16 amino acids. The trim removed 1 base at V and 5 bases at J, leaving 9 bases unmatched. Germline V lookup: CDR1 SGHVS, CDR2 FNYEAQ. The CDR3 nucleotides read TGTGCCAGCAGCTTAGGTCTCAGCGGGACCGGAGATACGCAGTATTTT. Translation: CASSLGLSGTGDTQYF.

The chain employs TRBV7-9 and TRBJ2-2, with a possible D match to TRBD2 (5 bases). The V gene lost 1 base and the J gene lost 7 bases, with 7 bases spanning the gap. CDR1 and CDR2 (germline): SEHNR, FQNEAQ (reference sequence). This CDR3 is built from 13 residues. Written as DNA, the CDR3 is TGTGCCAGCAGCTTAGGGGAGTACGGGGAGCTGTTTTTT. As protein: CASSLGEYGELFF.